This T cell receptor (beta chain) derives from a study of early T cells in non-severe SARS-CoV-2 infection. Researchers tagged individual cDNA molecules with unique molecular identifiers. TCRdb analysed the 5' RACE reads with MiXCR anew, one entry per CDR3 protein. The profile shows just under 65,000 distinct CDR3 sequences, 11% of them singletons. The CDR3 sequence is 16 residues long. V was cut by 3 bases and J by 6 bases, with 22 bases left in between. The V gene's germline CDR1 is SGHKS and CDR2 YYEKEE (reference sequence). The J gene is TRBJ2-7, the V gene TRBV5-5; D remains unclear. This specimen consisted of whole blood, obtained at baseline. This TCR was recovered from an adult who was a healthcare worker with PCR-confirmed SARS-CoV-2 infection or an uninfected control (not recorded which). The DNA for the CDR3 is TGTGCCAGCAGCTCATCCCCGGTGGGATCGAGAGGCGAGCAGTACTTC. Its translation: CASSSSPVGSRGEQYF.